This TCR beta chain stems from a study of T cell clonotyping in hematopoietic cell transplantation. Overall study results and limits: CD4 and CD8 repertoire contributions could not be separated without sorting. After transplant, recipient diversity fell while pathologically expanded clonotypes grew through day 180.

After removal of 2 bases from V and 3 bases from J, the junction contained 2 bases not matched to a gene. The CDR3 totals 14 residues. CDR1 is MDHEN and CDR2 is SYDVKM in the germline V gene. Time point denoted: recipient sample about 28 days before transplant, after cytoreduction. Recipients were bled about 28 days pretransplant and at posttransplant days 30, 100, 180. Profiled with immunoSEQ multiplex PCR; TCRdb holds only in-frame clones, not every one. The profile covers some 50,000 clones, with about four fifths appearing a single time and over 4.5% taken by the ten largest. With respect to this clone: Its antigen remains unknown.

The origin of this receptor is a man aged 55 to 69 with myelodysplastic syndrome. Some clones in this sample may be carry-over from other donors' samples. V gene TRBV28 combines with J gene TRBJ2-7; TRBD1 matches 9 bases. The source material was peripheral blood mononuclear cells, sampled before stem cell transplant. The CDR3 protein is CASSLTGQGYEQYF. CDR3 nucleotide sequence: TGTGCCAGCAGTTTAACGGGACAGGGCTACGAGCAGTACTTC.